A selection of T cell receptor beta chains follows, all from one sample in a study of blood T cell repertoires in COVID-19. The table came from immunoSEQ multiplex PCR; TCRdb's copy has only in-frame clones and leaves some out. This table holds about 300,000 clones, 65% to 90% found once. Sequenced material: PBMCs or T cells enriched from blood (not recorded which). These TCRs come from a man aged 30 to 45 who had recovered from COVID-19. The CDR3 runs from the conserved cysteine through the conserved F or W. D genes are given only for firm matches. Not all rows give a size; the values are once, few, many and, for expanded clones, a class.

j_call d_call v_call clone_size cdr3_nt cdr3_aa
TRBJ1-3 TRBD1 TRBV3-1/TRBV3-2 - TGTGCCAGCAGCCAAGCGTCAGGGGGTAAGGGAAACACCATATATTTT CASSQASGGKGNTIYF
TRBJ2-2 TRBD2 TRBV9 - TGTGCCAGCAGCGAGACGGGGCTAGCGGGGCTGTTTTTT CASSETGLAGLFF
TRBJ2-2 TRBD1 TRBV7-6 - TGTGCCAGCAGCTTAGTACGGGGGACAGGGGGCGTCGGGGAGCTGTTTTTT CASSLVRGTGGVGELFF
TRBJ1-2 - TRBV27 - TGTGCCAGCAGTCCAGGCGGGTCCCTCCCTGGCTACACCTTC CASSPGGSLPGYTF
TRBJ1-6 TRBD1 TRBV10-3 - TGTGCCATCAACTCCGGGACAGGGGCCTATAATTCACCCCTCCACTTT CAINSGTGAYNSPLHF
TRBJ1-5 - TRBV6-5 - TGTGCCAGCGGGCTTAAAGATCAGCCCCAGCATTTT CASGLKDQPQHF
TRBJ1-5 - TRBV7-2 - TGTGCCAACAGCTTTGGGGGGGAGGGACAGCCCCAGCATTTT CANSFGGEGQPQHF
TRBJ2-1 TRBD1 TRBV27 - TGTGCCAGCAGTCCCTCGGACAGGGGAGCCTACAATGAGCAGTTCTTC CASSPSDRGAYNEQFF
TRBJ2-1 TRBD2 TRBV11-3 - TGTGCCAGCAGCCGGGGGGCTAGCGGGAGGTCCAATGAGCAGTTCTTC CASSRGASGRSNEQFF
TRBJ2-1 TRBD2 TRBV7-9 - TGTGCCAGCAGCCTTAGCGGGAGAATCGACAATGAGCAGTTCTTC CASSLSGRIDNEQFF
TRBJ1-2 TRBD1 TRBV27 - TGTGCCAGCAGTTCAACAACCCCCCGGGACAGGGTTAACTATGGCTACACCTTC CASSSTTPRDRVNYGYTF
TRBJ2-7 - TRBV6-5 - TGTGCCAGCAGTCCCGGGGGACAGTCCTACGAGCAGTACTTC CASSPGGQSYEQYF
TRBJ2-1 - TRBV28 - TGTGCCAGCAGTTTCCGTCTCGGTAGCGGAAGCTCCTACAATGAGCAGTTCTTC CASSFRLGSGSSYNEQFF
TRBJ1-2 TRBD1 TRBV2 once TGTGCCAGCACTGGGATTACAGGGGGCGCTTATGGCTACACCTTC CASTGITGGAYGYTF
TRBJ1-2 - TRBV10-1 - TGCGCCAGCAGTGAGTCGACTGCCGGAGGGGGCTACACCTTC CASSESTAGGGYTF
TRBJ2-7 TRBD1 TRBV3-1/TRBV3-2 - TGTGCCAGCAGCGCGACCGGGACAGGGGCCTACGAGCAGTACTTC CASSATGTGAYEQYF
TRBJ1-2 - TRBV30 few TGTGCCTGGAGTGTATGGACACAGACTCCTAACTATGGCTACACCTTC CAWSVWTQTPNYGYTF
TRBJ2-2 TRBD1 TRBV19 - TGTGCCAGTAGTACCATGACAGGGCTGTGGACCGGGGAGCTGTTTTTT CASSTMTGLWTGELFF
TRBJ1-4 - TRBV29-1 - TGCAGCGTTCTCCGATCGACGGGATTGCTGTTTTTT CSVLRSTGLLFF
TRBJ2-2 TRBD2 TRBV5-1 once TGCGCCAGCACCGGGGAGGGCCCCGGGGAGCTGTTTTTT CASTGEGPGELFF
TRBJ1-4 TRBD1 TRBV7-2 - TGTGCCAGCAGCCCGGACAGGGGTGATGAAAAACTGTTTTTT CASSPDRGDEKLFF
TRBJ1-6 - TRBV4-1 - TGCGCCAGCAGCCAAGTGACCGTGCTGGGGGGTTCACCCCTCCACTTT CASSQVTVLGGSPLHF
TRBJ1-2 - TRBV27 - TGTGCCAGCAGTTCCCTCATGGGGGGGCAAGGCTATGGCTACACCTTC CASSSLMGGQGYGYTF
TRBJ1-5 - TRBV18 - TGTGCCAGCTCGGGGACACACTATCAGCCCCAGCATTTT CASSGTHYQPQHF
TRBJ1-2 TRBD1 TRBV28 - TGTGCCAGCAGAGGCAGGGGGCGCAACTATGGCTACACCTTC CASRGRGRNYGYTF
TRBJ1-2 TRBD1 TRBV19 - TGTGCCAGTAGTGAACAGCGCCGGGACAGGGGGCTTAACCTACTTTATGGCTACACCTTC CASSEQRRDRGLNLLYGYTF
TRBJ2-3 TRBD2 TRBV11-2 - TGTGCCAGCAGCTTAGAGCGGGGGGCAGGAGATACGCAGTATTTT CASSLERGAGDTQYF
TRBJ1-1 - TRBV19 - TGTGCCAGTAGTATGCGGCAGATCATGAACACTGAAGCTTTCTTT CASSMRQIMNTEAFF
TRBJ2-3 - TRBV7-2 - TGTGCCAGCAGGATAGGTGGGGGACTCGGGGATACGCAGTATTTT CASRIGGGLGDTQYF
TRBJ2-7 TRBD2 TRBV18 - TGTGCCAGCTCACGGAGGACTAGCGACTCCTACGAGCAGTACTTC CASSRRTSDSYEQYF
TRBJ1-5 - TRBV28 few TGTGCCAGCAGCCCCCCCTACAATCAGCCCCAGCATTTT CASSPPYNQPQHF
TRBJ2-2 - TRBV2 - TGTGCCAGCAGTGTCAGGGGGGCCGACACCGGGGAGCTGTTTTTT CASSVRGADTGELFF
TRBJ1-6 - TRBV9 - TGTGCCAGCAGCGACAGGGCTAATTCACCCCTCCACTTT CASSDRANSPLHF
TRBJ1-2 - TRBV2 - TGTGCCAGCGGTGGAGGTTATGGCTACACCTTC CASGGGYGYTF
TRBJ1-6 TRBD1 TRBV5-1 once TGCGCCAGCAGCCAAGGGACAGGGAATTCACCCCTCCACTTT CASSQGTGNSPLHF
TRBJ2-7 TRBD1 TRBV2 - TGTGCCATAGGGGGTGCGCGCACAGGGGGCTCGTACGAGCAGTACTTC CAIGGARTGGSYEQYF
TRBJ2-1 TRBD2 TRBV5-1 - TGCGCCAGCAGCGGACTAGCGGGGGGGTTCGTGGATGAGCAGTTCTTC CASSGLAGGFVDEQFF
TRBJ2-1 TRBD2 TRBV5-1 few TGCGCCAGCAGCCCGGGACTAGCGGGCCGGGAGCAGTTCTTC CASSPGLAGREQFF
TRBJ2-7 TRBD1 TRBV5-1 - TGCGCCAGCAGCCCCGGGACAGGGGGCTTTAGCGAGCAGTACTTC CASSPGTGGFSEQYF
TRBJ1-1 - TRBV29-1 - TGCAGCGTTCGTCGACAAAACACTGAAGCTTTCTTT CSVRRQNTEAFF